Below, one T cell receptor (beta chain) is given with its context. Its antigen is undetermined. The CDR3 length is 14 residues. The germline V gene has CDR1 SQVTM and CDR2 ANQGSEA. V lost 3 bases, J lost 4 bases, and 6 bases stayed unmatched. PCR replicates from unsorted PBMC used around 300 ng DNA, and this amount was around 28,000 T cell genomes. Sequencing used immunoSEQ multiplex PCR; TCRdb keeps in-frame clones, though not all of them. Here the sample spans 450,000 to 650,000 clones, 70% to 80% being singletons. This sample is part of a study of shared clonotypes between healthy human individuals. Study-wide context: The cohort comprised two women and a few men. Their ages spanned 18 to 49 years.

Findings of the study overall: Sampling covered blood only; tissue repertoires likely differ.

The chain has TRBV29-1 and TRBJ1-2; TRBD1 matches at 9 bases. The clonotype originates from a woman between 35 and 50 years old in good health. Some clones in this sample may be carry-over from other donors' samples. The sequencing input was PBMCs. CDR3 in DNA: TGCAGCGTTGAGCTCCGGGACAGGGTCTATGGCTACACCTTC. Amino acid sequence: CSVELRDRVYGYTF.